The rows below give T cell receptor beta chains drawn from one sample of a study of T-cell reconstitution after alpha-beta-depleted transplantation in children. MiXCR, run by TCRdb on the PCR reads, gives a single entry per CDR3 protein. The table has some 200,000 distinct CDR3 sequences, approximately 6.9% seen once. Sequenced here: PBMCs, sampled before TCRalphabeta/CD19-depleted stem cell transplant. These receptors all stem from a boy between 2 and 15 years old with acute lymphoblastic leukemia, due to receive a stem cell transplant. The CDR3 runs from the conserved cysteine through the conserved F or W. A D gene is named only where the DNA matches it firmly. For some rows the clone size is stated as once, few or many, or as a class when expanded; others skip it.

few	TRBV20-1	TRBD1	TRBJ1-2	CQKQGISYGYTF	TGTCAAAAACAGGGGATTAGCTATGGCTACACCTTC
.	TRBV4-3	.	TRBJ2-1	CASSQVTTNEQFF	TGCGCCAGCAGCCAAGTTACTACCAATGAGCAGTTCTTC
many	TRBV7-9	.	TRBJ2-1	CASSLDSSYEQFF	TGTGCCAGCAGCTTGGACAGTTCTTATGAGCAGTTCTTC
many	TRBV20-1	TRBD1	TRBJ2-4	CSARLTGLGIQYF	TGCAGTGCTAGGCTGACAGGGCTAGGCATTCAGTACTTC
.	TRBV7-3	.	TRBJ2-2	CASCLRGGAGTGSAGELFF	TGTGCCAGCTGTTTAAGGGGGGGGGCAGGGACAGGATCGGCCGGGGAGCTGTTTTTT
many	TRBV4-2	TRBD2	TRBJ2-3	CASSQDKGLAGGSTDTQYF	TGTGCCAGCAGCCAAGATAAGGGACTAGCGGGGGGAAGCACAGATACGCAGTATTTT
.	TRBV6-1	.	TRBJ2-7	CASSMERTSTEQYF	TGTGCCAGCAGTATGGAAAGGACGTCGACCGAGCAGTACTTC
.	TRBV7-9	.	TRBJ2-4	CASSTLDWNPQNIQYF	TGTGCCAGCAGCACCCTGGACTGGAATCCCCAAAACATTCAGTACTTC
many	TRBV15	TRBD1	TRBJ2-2	CATSRQGARDGELFF	TGTGCCACCAGCAGACAGGGGGCGCGGGACGGGGAGCTGTTTTTT
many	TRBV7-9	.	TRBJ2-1	CASSFLPDPNEQFF	TGTGCCAGCAGCTTTCTCCCGGATCCGAATGAGCAGTTCTTC
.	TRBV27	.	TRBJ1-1	CASSSGIGAFF	TGTGCCAGCAGCTCAGGGATTGGAGCTTTCTTT
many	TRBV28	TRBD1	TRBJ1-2	CASSLYIGGQDNYGYTF	TGTGCCAGCAGTTTATATATCGGGGGACAGGATAACTATGGCTACACCTTC
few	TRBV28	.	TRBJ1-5	CASTPSGGKEAQHF	TGTGCCAGCACCCCTAGTGGGGGCAAGGAGGCCCAGCATTTT
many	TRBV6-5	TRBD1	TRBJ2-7	CASSYRAMDRGYEQYF	TGTGCCAGCAGTTACCGGGCGATGGACAGGGGCTACGAGCAGTACTTC
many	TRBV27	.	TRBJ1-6	CASSYGGSPLHF	TGTGCCAGCAGTTATGGAGGCTCACCCCTCCACTTT
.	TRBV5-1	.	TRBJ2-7	CASSLEGELYF	TGCGCCAGCAGCTTGGAGGGAGAGCTGTACTTC
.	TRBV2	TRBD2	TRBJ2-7	CASSGPLADLKGEQYF	TGTGCCAGCAGTGGGCCACTAGCGGACCTAAAGGGCGAGCAGTACTTC
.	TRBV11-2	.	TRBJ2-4	CASSLPLGGTSKNIQYF	TGTGCCAGCAGCTTACCACTTGGCGGGACCTCCAAAAACATTCAGTACTTC
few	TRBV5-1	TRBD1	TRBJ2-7	CASSVYRGRGYEQYF	TGCGCCAGCAGCGTTTACAGGGGACGGGGTTACGAGCAGTACTTC
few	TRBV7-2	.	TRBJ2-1	CASSLFAYNEQFF	TGTGCCAGCAGCTTGTTTGCCTACAATGAGCAGTTCTTC
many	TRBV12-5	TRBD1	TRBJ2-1	CASGTGVHEQFF	TGTGCCAGCGGGACAGGGGTCCATGAGCAGTTCTTC
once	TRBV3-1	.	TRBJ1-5	CASSQNGREPQHF	TGTGCCAGCAGCCAGAATGGCCGGGAGCCCCAGCATTTT
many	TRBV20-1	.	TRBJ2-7	CSAWPGTLLRIIPYEQYF	TGCAGTGCGTGGCCGGGGACACTCCTCAGAATAATCCCCTACGAGCAGTACTTC
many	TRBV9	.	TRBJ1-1	CASSAGTVREAFF	TGTGCCAGCAGCGCCGGGACGGTCAGAGAAGCTTTCTTT